This record concerns one T cell receptor beta chain sequence. The clone's antigen remains unknown. Base qualities are not provided; no much larger clone lies one nucleotide away. The sample belongs to a study of shared clonotypes between healthy human individuals (dated by TCRdb to about 2020). Context from the whole study: The cohort included a few men and a couple of women between 18 and 49 years of age. The study deeply sequenced blood TCR repertoires of several healthy adults to estimate repertoire size and the extent of clonotype sharing between individuals. Per donor, leukapheresis produced somewhere between about 0.94 and 8.9 billion PBMCs. For each donor, CD4 naive and CD4 memory were each given three plates, CD8 naive was given two plates, and CD8 memory was given one plate. To increase sequencing depth and limit assay-specific biases, TCR repertoire library preparation and sequencing were carried out by different laboratories using diverse techniques.

Using the deep immunoSEQ assay, TCR CDR3 regions were amplified from genomic DNA by multiplex PCR. Extracted genomic DNA from each cell subset was spread evenly across all wells of several immunoSEQ 96-well plates, with each plate serving as a replicate. Each replicate PCR for sorted subsets received around 200 ng genomic DNA, equal to about 30,000 T cell genomes. Purified libraries were quantified with a Qubit 3.0 fluorometer, sized on a Bioanalyzer 2100, and re-quantified with the KAPA Library Quantification kit. Every immunoSEQ 96-well plate was sequenced on a dedicated single-read 150-cycle Illumina NextSeq 550 flow cell. In the source study's methods: Because the immunoSEQ output included only junctional sequences and no quality scores, the filtering could not be the same as the filtering used for full-length reads. To assign V/J genes and CDR3, sequences were annotated against IMGT germline references using PyIR, a Python wrapper for IgBLAST v1.9. Reads were removed for weak V/J assignments (E-value above 1e-6), missing CDR3, stop codons, out-of-frame junctions, or ambiguous translated residues. V3J clonotypes were defined by identical inferred V gene, J gene, and CDR3 amino acid sequence. To compute the percentage overlap between repertoires, the number of shared unique clonotypes was divided by the size of the smaller repertoire. RTK rarefaction, the Chao1 estimator, and Recon v2.1 estimates of unobserved clonotypes were used to assess repertoire richness. OLGA was used to compute generation probabilities for all TCRbeta clonotypes that the gDNA method yielded from a few donors. In TCRdb, the immuneACCESS table is reduced to in-frame sequences with V and J assigned. These tables do not hold every clone; where another copy was compared, an unresolved V gene accounts for under half, and the others remain unexplained. V, J and clone size reflect that table, while D and trimming were determined from the DNA. The sample yields over a million clones; approximately 80% were counted once. The ten largest clones take up 0.5% to 0.6% of the sample.

Points the paper makes about the study in general: Pairwise subsampling indicated that sequencing depth was expected to affect the degree of clonotype sharing among donors. The small number of donors limited the genetic and exposure-history diversity represented. Sharing across a handful of donors was observed for roughly 5% of naive CD4, around 3.5% of naive CD8, 2.3% of memory CD4, and roughly 0.43% of memory CD8 clonotypes. Even with the large sequencing depth, rarefaction of the sorted-subset datasets indicated that sequencing was incomplete. Only blood was sampled, and tissue TCR repertoires likely differ from those in blood. Higher generation probabilities were observed for clonotypes shared by all four sorted-subset donors than for non-shared clonotypes. Larger estimated clonotype richness was generally found for naive subsets than for memory subsets.

Inclusive of the bounding cysteine and phenylalanine, the CDR3 is 12 residues long. Just CDR3 DNA is preserved here, 36 bases in frame from base 1. V was cut back by 7 bases and J by 3 bases, leaving a gap of 9 bases between them. The germline V gene gives CDR1 as MNHEY and CDR2 as SVGAGI. The donors were healthy, HIV-negative adults who had no recently reported acute infections or vaccinations. All donors were Caucasian adults living in Nashville, Tennessee, USA. CD4+ T cells were enriched by magnetic negative selection, after which naive cells were positively selected on CD45RA and the negative fraction was taken as the memory subset. Blood was collected by leukapheresis, and PBMCs were isolated by Ficoll-Histopaque density gradient centrifugation and then cryopreserved in liquid nitrogen vapor phase. Analytical flow cytometry was used to check the purity and quantity of each magnetically sorted T cell population. From each sorted fraction, genomic DNA was isolated and quantified by UV absorbance on a Nanodrop 2000c.

The chain employs TRBV6-5 and TRBJ1-2; tentative D gene TRBD1, with 5 bases matching. The sequencing input was memory CD4+ T cells from PBMCs. This specimen's cell subset or site label, per the study, means: CD45RA-negative fraction. The sequence derives from a young man in good health. Some clones in this sample may be carry-over from other donors' samples. The nucleotides read TGTGCCAGCACGGGGACCCACTATGGCTACACCTTC. Its product reads: CASTGTHYGYTF.